The rows below give T cell receptor beta chains drawn from one sample of a study of blood T cell repertoires in COVID-19. Measured with immunoSEQ multiplex PCR; TCRdb has only the in-frame clones, and not every one. Among over 300,000 clones, 80% to 90% were seen once, and the ten largest hold over 2%. Sequencing was done on a sample of PBMCs or T cells enriched from blood (not recorded which). These TCRs come from a man in his thirties or forties who had recovered from COVID-19. CDR3s include the opening cysteine and the closing phenylalanine or tryptophan. The D gene is left open where the match is weak. A clone size is listed for some rows: how often the clone was seen (once, few, many), or a class if it is expanded.

>TRBD1|15|TRBJ1-5|TRBV5-4|.
TGTGCCAGCAGCGCGGGACAGGGTAGGGGTCAGCCCCAGCATTTT
CASSAGQGRGQPQHF
>.|14|TRBJ1-2|TRBV9|.
TGTGCCAGCAGCGTAGGGTCAGCTAACTATGGCTACACCTTC
CASSVGSANYGYTF
>TRBD1|14|TRBJ2-7|TRBV14|.
TGTGCCAGCAGCCAAGCCTACAGGGGTGGTGAGCAGTACTTC
CASSQAYRGGEQYF
>TRBD1|15|TRBJ1-1|TRBV19|once
TGTGCCAGTAGCGCCACAGGGGTCATGAACACTGAAGCTTTCTTT
CASSATGVMNTEAFF
>TRBD2|16|TRBJ2-5|TRBV5-1|once
TGCGCCAGCAGCTTAAGTAGCGGGGGGGCCCCAGAGACCCAGTACTTC
CASSLSSGGAPETQYF
>TRBD1|16|TRBJ1-3|TRBV5-6|once
TGTGCCAGCAGCCTAGGAGGGACAGAACTTGGAAACACCATATATTTT
CASSLGGTELGNTIYF
>TRBD1|15|TRBJ2-7|TRBV4-1|.
TGCGCCAGCAGCCAAGGGGGGACAGGGAGGTACGAGCAGTACTTC
CASSQGGTGRYEQYF
>.|14|TRBJ1-2|TRBV28|once
TGTGCCAGCAGCTCCTTACAGGGCAACTATGGCTACACCTTC
CASSSLQGNYGYTF
>TRBD1|14|TRBJ2-5|TRBV10-3|.
TGTGCCATCAGAGGAGACAGGGTCCAGGAGACCCAGTACTTC
CAIRGDRVQETQYF
>.|15|TRBJ1-4|TRBV7-9|.
TGTGCCAGCAGCTTAGGAGGGTCGGAGAGCGAAAAACTGTTTTTT
CASSLGGSESEKLFF
>.|16|TRBJ1-1|TRBV27|.
TGTGCCAGCAGTCAATCGACAGGTGGGTTGTTCACTGAAGCTTTCTTT
CASSQSTGGLFTEAFF
>.|13|TRBJ1-1|TRBV20-1|.
TGCAGTGCTAGTCGAGATATGAACACTGAAGCTTTCTTT
CSASRDMNTEAFF
>TRBD1|15|TRBJ1-2|TRBV4-3|.
TGCGCCAGCAGCCAAGAGGCCAGGGGGGACTATGGCTACACCTTC
CASSQEARGDYGYTF
>TRBD1|15|TRBJ2-1|TRBV6-5|once
TGTGCCAGCAGCGACCGGGACAGGGAGGGCAATGAGCAGTTCTTC
CASSDRDREGNEQFF
>TRBD1|15|TRBJ1-1|TRBV27|.
TGTGCCAGCAGTTTCTCCGGGACAGGGTGGTCTGAAGCTTTCTTT
CASSFSGTGWSEAFF
>TRBD1|16|TRBJ2-7|TRBV7-2|.
TGTGCCAGCAGCTTACGGGCAGGGGGAAGCTCCTACGAGCAGTACTTC
CASSLRAGGSSYEQYF
>.|15|TRBJ1-2|TRBV10-2|.
TGCGCCAGCAGTGAGACAAAGACGGGTCTTCGTGGCTACACCTTC
CASSETKTGLRGYTF
>.|15|TRBJ1-2|TRBV18|.
TGTGCCAGCTCACCACCGGGGCGAGCTAACTATGGCTACACCTTC
CASSPPGRANYGYTF
>.|14|TRBJ1-5|TRBV27|.
TGTGCCAGCAGCCGCGTAGGGGGTTATCAGCCCCAGCATTTT
CASSRVGGYQPQHF
>TRBD1|14|TRBJ1-4|TRBV19|.
TGTGCCAGTAGTGGGGACAGGGGAAATGAAAAACTGTTTTTT
CASSGDRGNEKLFF
>TRBD2|16|TRBJ2-1|TRBV3-1/TRBV3-2|.
TGTGCCAGCAGCCAAGCGATAAGCGGGGGGGCAGGGGAGCAGTTCTTC
CASSQAISGGAGEQFF
>.|13|TRBJ2-3|TRBV14|.
TGTGCCAGCACCGGACTTCCCACAGATACGCAGTATTTT
CASTGLPTDTQYF
>TRBD1|14|TRBJ1-2|TRBV27|.
TGTGCCAGCAGTTCGACCGGGACAGATTATGGCTACACCTTC
CASSSTGTDYGYTF
>.|14|TRBJ2-1|TRBV7-9|once
TGTGCCAGCAGCTTAGCCAACCAAGGGGCTAGAAAGTTCTTC
CASSLANQGARKFF